Reported below is one T cell receptor (beta chain). This specimen belongs to a study of T cell changes during pregnancy in multiple sclerosis. TCRdb keeps only in-frame clones here, not all; method: immunoSEQ multiplex PCR. In the table there are around 46,000 clones, 85% to 90% of which are singletons. The sample was CD8+ T cells from peripheral blood mononuclear cells, taken in the second trimester of pregnancy. The TCR was taken from a female donor with multiple sclerosis, enrolled in a pregnancy study.

CDR3 coding DNA: TGTGCCAGCAGTGAAGGGGTGGTAGCGGGGGGTGAAGAGACCCAGTACTTC. As protein: CASSEGVVAGGEETQYF. This rearrangement joins TRBV6-1 to TRBJ2-5, with 10 nucleotides matching TRBD2. V was pared by 1 base and J by 3 bases, with 8 bases of the junction left unmatched. The germline gives CDR1 MNHNS, CDR2 SASEGT. CDR3 length: 17 residues.